This is a list of T cell receptor beta chains from one sample in a study of T cell responses to AZD1222 COVID-19 vaccine. Sequencing was performed with immunoSEQ multiplex PCR; in TCRdb, only in-frame clones are kept and a portion is missing. The sample has roughly 100,000 clones, around 90% seen once. Sequenced material: peripheral blood, taken on day 0 of AZD1222 vaccination. The receptors stem from an adult in good health. CDR3s include the opening cysteine and the closing phenylalanine or tryptophan. The D gene is left open where the match is weak. Clone size is stated in some rows and not others, as once, few, many or a class when expanded.

CDR3 length	D gene	V gene	clone size	J gene	CDR3 DNA	CDR3 protein
13	TRBD1	TRBV5-4	NA	TRBJ2-4	TGTGCCAGCAGCTTTGACAGGGGAGACATTCAGTACTTC	CASSFDRGDIQYF
16	NA	TRBV7-8	few	TRBJ2-1	TGTGCCAGCAACCTAAAAGGGTGGGGGGGCCTGTATGAGCAGTTCTTC	CASNLKGWGGLYEQFF
15	TRBD1	TRBV6-2/TRBV6-3	NA	TRBJ2-7	TGTGCCAGCAGACCTGGACAGGGTCAGCTCTACGAGCAGTACTTC	CASRPGQGQLYEQYF
15	TRBD1	TRBV4-1	once	TRBJ1-2	TGCGCCAGCAGCCACCGAACAGGGGAGGTCTATGGCTACACCTTC	CASSHRTGEVYGYTF
16	NA	TRBV6-4	NA	TRBJ2-5	TGTGCCAGCCCTCCTCCACTGGGACTTGTTGGCGAGACCCAGTACTTC	CASPPPLGLVGETQYF
17	NA	TRBV28	NA	TRBJ1-6	TGTGCCAGCAGTTTCCTAGACAGCCACTGGATCCTTTCACCCCTCCACTTT	CASSFLDSHWILSPLHF
14	NA	TRBV15	NA	TRBJ1-2	TGTGCCACCAGCAGAGATCTGATGAGTGGAGGCTACACCTTC	CATSRDLMSGGYTF
15	TRBD2	TRBV6-5	NA	TRBJ2-1	TGTGCCAGCAGCGGGACTAGCGGGGGGTGGGATGAGCAGTTCTTC	CASSGTSGGWDEQFF
13	NA	TRBV7-3	NA	TRBJ2-7	TGTGCCAGCAGCCTCACAGGGATTCACGAGCAGTACTTC	CASSLTGIHEQYF
16	NA	TRBV7-8	NA	TRBJ2-1	TGTGCCAGCAGCCCGACCGTCCTAAGCTCCTACAATGAGCAGTTCTTC	CASSPTVLSSYNEQFF
18	NA	TRBV21-1	NA	TRBJ2-5	TGTGCCAGCAGCCGAAGGACTAGCGGGGGGACGCGCAAAGAGACCCAGTACTTC	CASSRRTSGGTRKETQYF
15	NA	TRBV24-1	NA	TRBJ2-3	TGTGCCACCAGTGATCGGACGGTGAGCACAGATACGCAGTATTTT	CATSDRTVSTDTQYF
20	TRBD1	TRBV6-4	NA	TRBJ2-6	TGTGCCAGCAGTGACTCCCTCCAGACAGGGCCCAGCTCTGGGGCCAACGTCCTGACTTTC	CASSDSLQTGPSSGANVLTF
14	NA	TRBV3-1/TRBV3-2	NA	TRBJ2-1	TGTGCCAGCAGCCCAGACGGACTCTTTAATGAGCAGTTCTTC	CASSPDGLFNEQFF
14	NA	TRBV28	NA	TRBJ2-1	TGTGCCAGCAGTTTAGGGACATCCACCAATGAGCAGTTCTTC	CASSLGTSTNEQFF
14	NA	TRBV9	few	TRBJ1-3	TGTGCCAGCAGCGAACAGAGCTCTGGAAACACCATATATTTT	CASSEQSSGNTIYF
15	NA	TRBV10-1	NA	TRBJ1-1	TGCGCCAGCAGTGATTGGAGTACGGGGGTGGCTGAAGCTTTCTTT	CASSDWSTGVAEAFF
15	NA	TRBV11-3	NA	TRBJ1-5	TGTGCCCCCCCCCTGGACAGTCATAGCAATCAGCCCCAGCATTTT	CAPPLDSHSNQPQHF
15	NA	TRBV28	NA	TRBJ1-4	TGTGCCAGCAGTTTATTTTCCGGGGGTTGGGGAGAGGTGTTTTTT	CASSLFSGGWGEVFF
17	NA	TRBV4-3	NA	TRBJ2-6	TGCGCCAGCAGCCAAGCCACGTCGGTCTCTGGGGCCAACGTCCTGACTTTC	CASSQATSVSGANVLTF
16	TRBD2	TRBV30	NA	TRBJ2-7	TGTGCCTGGAGTGCTCCGTGGACTAGCGGGCGTTACGAGCAGTACTTC	CAWSAPWTSGRYEQYF
15	NA	TRBV6-2/TRBV6-3	NA	TRBJ2-1	TGTGCCAGCAGTTACGCGGACTACCCCTACAATGAGCAGTTCTTC	CASSYADYPYNEQFF
12	NA	TRBV28	NA	TRBJ2-5	TGTGCCATAGGGCCGGTCAAAGAGACCCAGTACTTC	CAIGPVKETQYF
15	TRBD1	TRBV3-1/TRBV3-2	NA	TRBJ1-1	TGTGCCAGCAGCCAAGGGGACAGGGTATGGGCTGAAGCTTTCTTT	CASSQGDRVWAEAFF
15	NA	TRBV2	NA	TRBJ2-3	TGTGCCAGCACCCGCGGGACATTCGCGGCAGATACGCAGTATTTT	CASTRGTFAADTQYF
13	TRBD2	TRBV3-1/TRBV3-2	NA	TRBJ2-3	TGTGCCAGCGAGAACAGCGGGGGGAATACGCAGTATTTT	CASENSGGNTQYF